The 14 T cell receptor beta chains in this list originate from one sample, sequenced in a study of CD8+ T cells in alopecia areata. Sequencing used cDNA as its template, made by extracting RNA and reverse transcribing it. The protocol was immunoSEQ multiplex PCR, while the TCRdb copy is restricted to in-frame clones and leaves out a portion. This sample has 130,000 or so clones, with approximately 86% found just once. The treatment: oral pan-JAK inhibitor, 5-10 mg twice daily. This specimen consisted of CD8+ T cells sorted from blood, obtained at week 4, from a patient treated with tofacitinib. The receptors were gathered from a human donor with alopecia areata.

This clone was seen only a few times. The CDR3 DNA sequence: TGCAGCGTTGAAGATTGGATAGCTCTCAATGAGCAGTTCTTC. The encoded protein is CSVEDWIALNEQFF. J is TRBJ2-1 and V is TRBV29-1; D unresolved. The CDR3 has 14 residues. CDR1 and CDR2 from the germline V gene are SQVTM and ANQGSEA. Trimming shortened V by 0 bases and J by 6 bases, and 12 bases separated the two germline ends.

V and J are TRBV19 and TRBJ2-7; D is unclear. The length of the CDR3 is 14 residues. Germline loops: CDR1 LNHDA, CDR2 SQIVND (reference sequence). Trimming cost V 7 bases and J 0 bases, with 13 bases left between them. CDR3 amino acids: CASTSDPDSYEQYF. The DNA of the CDR3 is TGTGCCAGTACCTCGGACCCGGACTCCTACGAGCAGTACTTC. The whole variable domain, remainder taken from reference TRBV19 and TRBJ2-7, is DGGITQSPKYLFRKEGQNVTLSCEQNLNHDAMYWYRQDPGQGLRLIYYSQIVNDFQKGDIAEGYSVSREKKESFPLTVTSAQKNPTAFYLCASTSDPDSYEQYFGPGTRLTVT.

The genes are TRBV29-1 and TRBJ2-1, with unresolved D. Trimming took 4 bases from V and 1 from J, leaving 8 bases between them. Germline loops: CDR1 SQVTM, CDR2 ANQGSEA. The CDR3 is 13 amino acids. Written as DNA, the CDR3 is TGCAGCGTTGTTAGGGTTTCCTACAATGAGCAGTTCTTC. It yields the protein CSVVRVSYNEQFF.

The V gene is TRBV13, the J gene TRBJ1-3, with D perhaps TRBD1 (6 bases). The length of the CDR3 is 16 residues. The V and J ends lost 5 bases and 4 bases respectively, with 18 bases between them. Germline loops: CDR1 PRHDT, CDR2 FYEKMQ (reference sequence). The chain's CDR3 is CASSPAPGAGGNTIYF. CDR3 DNA sequence: TGTGCCAGCAGCCCCGCCCCAGGGGCGGGAGGAAACACCATATATTTT.

The V call is TRBV23-1, the J call TRBJ1-1; no clear D gene. TRBV23-1 is an ORF; its function is uncertain. CDR3 size: 17 residues. V was shortened by 3 bases and J by 4 bases, with 21 bases between the two germline ends. CDR3 nucleotides: TGCGCCAGCAGTCAGACTCGACATCCTCTAATTCTCACTGAAGCTTTCTTT. The encoded protein is CASSQTRHPLILTEAFF.

The chain uses TRBV7-2 and TRBJ2-2, with 12 bases matching TRBD2. Unmatched junction bases numbered 9, after V lost 3 bases and J lost 4 bases. The V gene's germline CDR1 is SGHTA and CDR2 FQGNSA. This CDR3 has 18 amino acids. The CDR3 region is CASSFTLAGGLFTGELFF. Written as DNA, the CDR3 is TGTGCCAGCAGCTTCACGCTAGCGGGGGGGCTGTTCACCGGGGAGCTGTTTTTT.

V is TRBV11-1 and J is TRBJ2-5; 7 bases fit TRBD1. The V gene end was trimmed by 3 bases and the J gene end by 2 bases; junction bases not matched to a gene: 6. Germline V gene lookup returns CDR1 SGHAT and CDR2 FQDESV (reference sequence). The length of the CDR3 is 15 residues. Here the CDR3 reads CASSLIGGGQETQYF. The CDR3 DNA reads as TGTGCCAGCAGCTTGATAGGGGGCGGACAAGAGACCCAGTACTTC.

The J gene is TRBJ1-1, the V gene TRBV5-1, with D hard to call. This CDR3 is 12 amino acids long. Trimming pared 3 bases from V and 13 bases from J, leaving 16 bases between. Germline-derived CDR1 and CDR2 are SGHRS and YFSETQ. CDR3 nucleotide sequence: TGCGCCAGCAGCTCCCCGAAGGGCATGGGTTTCTTT. Its protein is CASSSPKGMGFF.

The chain uses TRBV27 and TRBJ1-5; tentative D call: TRBD1 (5 bases). This CDR3 has 16 amino acids. Per germline, CDR1 MNHEY and CDR2 SMNVEV (reference sequence). V lost 8 bases to trimming and J lost 4 bases, with 21 bases between them. The chain's CDR3 is CASSNELRDANQPQHF. The CDR3 region has the DNA TGTGCCAGCTCAAACGAACTCCGGGACGCAAATCAGCCCCAGCATTTT.

This chain connects TRBV29-1 to TRBJ2-7, with no clear D. The V gene's germline CDR1 is SQVTM and CDR2 ANQGSEA. The CDR3 runs to 12 residues. Trimming cost V 3 bases and J 6 bases, with 12 bases left between them. The CDR3 is CSVEHSQAEQYF. The CDR3 nucleotides read TGCAGCGTTGAGCACTCCCAAGCCGAGCAGTACTTC.

This clone was observed once. The rearrangement uses TRBV27 and TRBJ1-1; D ambiguous. V dropped 1 base and J dropped 7 bases, with 13 bases sitting between them. CDR1 is MNHEY and CDR2 is SMNVEV in the germline V gene (reference sequence). This CDR3 region has 14 residues. CDR3: CASSLFRGTGEAFF. CDR3 bases: TGTGCCAGCAGTTTATTCCGGGGAACGGGTGAAGCTTTCTTT.

The CDR3 spells CASTETGSTEAFF. CDR3 nucleotide sequence: TGTGCCAGCACCGAGACAGGGTCCACTGAAGCTTTCTTT. V is TRBV6-5 and J is TRBJ1-1, with TRBD1 identical over 7 bases. V was pared by 7 bases and J by 4 bases, with 6 bases of the junction left unmatched. The CDR3 covers 13 residues. CDR1 is MNHEY and CDR2 is SVGAGI in the germline V gene.

CDR3 in DNA: TGTGCCAGCAGCTGGCCCCGCCCGGCCGCGAGCAATGAGCAGTTCTTC. Residues: CASSWPRPAASNEQFF. The chain has TRBV5-6 and TRBJ2-1; no clear D. V was shortened by 3 bases and J by 6 bases, with 19 bases between the two germline ends. Germline-derived CDR1 and CDR2 are SGHDT and YYEEEE. This CDR3 region has 16 residues.

This clone was counted a single time. The gene calls are TRBV5-6 and TRBJ1-2; possible D gene TRBD1, 5 bases. Trimming removed 5 bases from V and 6 bases from J, with 23 bases in between. Germline V gives CDR1 SGHDT, CDR2 YYEEEE. This CDR3 region has 16 residues. The CDR3 protein is CASRKQWGGSMNGYTF. The CDR3 coding sequence is TGTGCCAGCAGGAAACAGTGGGGCGGTTCGATGAATGGCTACACCTTC.